The 23 T cell receptor beta chains reported below all come from one sample, sequenced in a study of vaccination and CD4 T cells after COVID-19 (dated by TCRdb to the early 2020s). Library construction relied on PCR. Sequencing used an Illumina iSeq 100. TCR sequencing of DNA from cultured CD4+ T cells used the Oncomine TCR Beta short-read assay at the Johns Hopkins FTIC core. TCRdb cleaned the public reads at Q25 with fastp, built clones with MiXCR and kept in-frame beta chains. Rows are unified per CDR3 protein, each entry keeping the most common DNA and genes. This sample holds several thousand distinct CDR3 sequences; around 46% were observed only once. The top ten hold about 25% of the sample. For these TCRs, the target antigens are not known. This sample's treatment or condition label indicates: approximately nine-day PBMC culture with coronavirus spike peptide pools or control peptides (ViraFEST assay). CD4+ T cells from unexposed donors were collected before the COVID-19 pandemic (2011-2018).

Source material: CD4+ T cells from blood, cultured in vitro. Receptors originate from a human donor in good health.

The chain carries TRBV20-1 and TRBJ2-2; a weak D match, TRBD1 (6 bases). Germline CDR1 DFQATT, CDR2 SNEGSKA (reference sequence). CDR3 length: 16 amino acids. The ends were cut back, 1 base at V and 0 bases at J, with 12 bases in the middle. The CDR3 region has the DNA TGCAGTGCTAGAGCGGTGGGGGCTGCGAACACCGGGGAGCTGTTTTTT. The encoded protein is CSARAVGAANTGELFF.

This clonotype has only a few counts. This sequence joins TRBV20-1 and TRBJ1-6; D might be TRBD1 (5 bases). Trimming removed 0 bases from V and 14 bases from J, with 20 bases in between. CDR1 and CDR2 from the germline V gene are DFQATT and SNEGSKA (reference sequence). The CDR3 has 15 residues. In DNA form, the CDR3 reads TGCAGTGCTAGAGATCTCCGGCCAGGGCCAGACGCCCTCCACTTT. Its protein is CSARDLRPGPDALHF.

The chain carries TRBV12-3 or TRBV12-4 and TRBJ2-2, with D unresolved. This CDR3 comprises 14 residues. Trimming took off 6 bases at V and 6 bases at J, with 14 bases between the two ends. The CDR3 region is CASRLGPRPGELFF. The CDR3 bases are TGTGCCAGCAGACTCGGGCCCCGCCCCGGGGAGCTGTTTTTT.

This clonotype came up a few times. The chain uses TRBV20-1 and TRBJ1-4; the match to TRBD1 covers 8 bases. The length of the CDR3 is 18 residues. V shed 0 bases and J 7 bases; nucleotides not matched to a gene: 16. CDR1 DFQATT and CDR2 SNEGSKA come from the germline V gene (reference sequence). The CDR3 reads CSARDNFFHRGYREKLFF. The CDR3 DNA reads TGCAGTGCTAGAGATAATTTCTTCCACAGGGGGTACCGTGAAAAACTGTTTTTT.

The chain couples TRBV12-3 or TRBV12-4 to TRBJ2-7; 8 positions agree with TRBD1. CDR3 length equals 13 residues. The V and J ends lost 8 bases and 4 bases, in that order; junction bases with no gene match: 7. CDR3 bases: TGTGCCAGCCGCCAGGGGGCGATTTACGAGCAGTACTTC. The encoded protein is CASRQGAIYEQYF.

This clonotype was seen a handful of times. This chain joins TRBV20-1 and TRBJ1-6; TRBD1 matches at 8 bases. The junction had 7 bases not matched to a gene; V was cut back by 5 bases and J by 7 bases. This CDR3 region has 14 residues. Germline loops: CDR1 DFQATT, CDR2 SNEGSKA (reference sequence). The CDR3 DNA reads TGCAGTGCTCAACAGGGGGTGGGAAATTCACCCCTCCACTTT. This translates into CSAQQGVGNSPLHF.

The V call is TRBV7-6, the J call TRBJ2-7; maybe TRBD2 (5 bases). The CDR3 length is 14 residues. The V end lost 0 bases, the J end lost 4 bases, and 10 bases lay between the germline ends. CDR1 is SGHVS and CDR2 is FNYEAQ in the germline V gene. The CDR3 DNA follows: TGTGCCAGCAGCTTAGCCCATTCGGGGTACGAGCAGTACTTC. This codes for CASSLAHSGYEQYF. Full variable domain (rest looked up from reference TRBV7-6 and TRBJ2-7): GAGVSQSPRYKVTKRGQDVALRCDPISGHVSLYWYRQALGQGPEFLTYFNYEAQQDKSGLPNDRFSAERPEGSISTLTIQRTEQRDSAMYRCASSLAHSGYEQYFGPGTRLTVT.

The gene calls are TRBV7-2 and TRBJ2-1; D assignment may be TRBD1 or TRBD2 (6 bases each). Per germline, CDR1 SGHTA and CDR2 FQGNSA. This CDR3 comprises 15 residues. The V and J ends lost 0 bases and 2 bases respectively, with 8 bases between them. The CDR3: CASSLAGGTYNEQFF. CDR3 in DNA: TGTGCCAGCAGCTTAGCGGGGGGCACCTACAATGAGCAGTTCTTC.

This clonotype was observed a handful of times. J is TRBJ1-1 and V is TRBV18; D uncertain. The germline gives CDR1 KGHSH, CDR2 LQKENI. The CDR3 spans 17 residues. The ends were cut back, 3 bases at V and 0 bases at J, with 17 bases in the middle. CDR3 residues: CASSPPDMSLMNTEAFF. CDR3 in DNA: TGTGCCAGCTCACCCCCCGACATGTCTCTAATGAACACTGAAGCTTTCTTT.

This clonotype was picked up a small number of times. V usage is TRBV25-1 and J usage is TRBJ1-4; TRBD1 aligns across 7 bases. The trim removed 8 bases at V and 5 bases at J, leaving 5 bases unmatched. Germline V gives CDR1 MGHDK, CDR2 SYGVNS. The CDR3 loop spans 13 amino acids. The CDR3 sequence is CASRQGWNEKLFF. The CDR3 bases are TGTGCCAGCCGACAGGGTTGGAATGAAAAACTGTTTTTT. Combining the CDR3 with reference TRBV25-1 and TRBJ1-4 gives the whole variable domain EADIYQTPRYLVIGTGKKITLECSQTMGHDKMYWYQQDPGMELHLIHYSYGVNSTEKGDLSSESTVSRIRTEHFPLTLESARPSHTSQYLCASRQGWNEKLFFGSGTQLSVL.

V is TRBV28 and J is TRBJ2-1, with 7 bases fitting TRBD1. J lost 4 bases, V lost 10 bases, and 10 bases had no gene match. Per the germline V gene, CDR1 is MDHEN and CDR2 is SYDVKM. The CDR3 consists of 14 residues. The DNA for the CDR3 is TGTGCCACCTCGGTGGGGACAGATTACAATGAGCAGTTCTTC. It codes for CATSVGTDYNEQFF.

Here the CDR3 DNA reads TGTGCCAGCAGCTGGGGGGGGGGCAGCTCCAGGGCCCAGTACTTC. Protein sequence: CASSWGGGSSRAQYF. V is TRBV7-2 and J is TRBJ2-5; D is perhaps TRBD2 (7 bases). From germline, CDR1 is SGHTA and CDR2 FQGNSA. Trimming left V 4 bases short and J 9 bases short, with 21 bases between. The CDR3 runs 15 residues. The variable domain in full, with the rest retrieved from reference TRBV7-2 and TRBJ2-5, is GAGVSQSPSNKVTEKGKDVELRCDPISGHTALYWYRQSLGQGLEFLIYFQGNSAPDKSGLPSDRFSAERTGGSVSTLTIQRTQQEDSAVYLCASSWGGGSSRAQYFGPGTRLLVL.

The V and J genes are TRBV11-2 and TRBJ1-6; TRBD1 agrees at 10 bases. Germline values: CDR1 SGHAT, CDR2 FQNNGV. This CDR3 comprises 14 residues. V lost 4 bases, J lost 9 bases, and 3 bases stayed unmatched. CDR3 loop: CASSSWDRGSPLHF. CDR3 DNA sequence: TGTGCCAGCAGCTCCTGGGACAGGGGTTCACCCCTCCACTTT.

The chain couples TRBV7-9 to TRBJ2-5; 7 bases fit TRBD2. This CDR3 has 17 residues. Germline V gene sequence: CDR1 SEHNR, CDR2 FQNEAQ (reference sequence). The V segment lost 0 bases and the J segment 3 bases; nucleotides outside the gene matches: 10. In nucleotides, the CDR3 is TGTGCCAGCAGCTTAGCGTTATCGGGAGGAGGGGAAGAGACCCAGTACTTC. It codes for CASSLALSGGGEETQYF.

This chain joins TRBV6-1 and TRBJ2-7; D not resolved. This CDR3 region has 11 residues. Trimming removed 6 bases at V and 4 bases at J, with 7 bases between. Germline V gene sequence: CDR1 MNHNS, CDR2 SASEGT. The CDR3 region is CASSLKYEQYF. The CDR3, as DNA: TGTGCCAGCAGCCTTAAGTACGAGCAGTACTTC.

In this sample, this clonotype turned up a few times. The chain joins TRBV6-2 or TRBV6-3 to TRBJ1-1; D is uncertain. Germline CDR1 and CDR2: MNHEY and SVGEGT. The CDR3 totals 14 residues. Trimming took off 8 bases at V and 4 bases at J, with 17 bases between the two ends. CDR3 in amino acids: CASRSGGERTEAFF. The CDR3 DNA reads as TGTGCCAGCCGTTCGGGTGGGGAGCGCACTGAAGCTTTCTTT.

This sequence joins TRBV18 and TRBJ2-7; 10 nucleotides line up with TRBD1. With 4 bases clipped from V and 7 bases from J, the junction kept 16 bases outside the gene matches. CDR1 is KGHSH, CDR2 LQKENI, per germline. The CDR3 covers 17 residues. CDR3 residues: CASSLNTPGQGTGEQYF. For the CDR3, the DNA is TGTGCCAGCTCACTCAACACCCCGGGACAGGGGACGGGGGAGCAGTACTTC.

This chain uses TRBV6-5 with TRBJ2-3, with D possibly matching TRBD2 (5 bases). The germline CDR1 and CDR2 sequences are MNHEY and SVGAGI. The CDR3 contains 16 residues. V lost 0 bases, J lost 6 bases, and 16 bases lay in between. This CDR3 reads CASSYSPAGGGDTQYF. The CDR3 bases are TGTGCCAGCAGTTACTCGCCCGCTGGCGGAGGTGATACGCAGTATTTT.

The chain joins TRBV19 to TRBJ1-5; D gene unclear. The CDR3 extends over 15 amino acids. CDR1 LNHDA and CDR2 SQIVND come from the germline V gene (reference sequence). Trimming took 1 base from V and 9 from J, leaving 16 bases between them. The CDR3 reads CASSIVGSPIGPQHF. Here the CDR3 DNA reads TGTGCCAGTAGTATAGTAGGCAGCCCAATTGGGCCCCAGCATTTT.

The chain joins TRBV28 to TRBJ2-3; maybe TRBD2 (6 bases). Per germline, CDR1 MDHEN and CDR2 SYDVKM. The CDR3 consists of 15 residues. Trimming cost V 8 bases and J 4 bases, with 19 bases left between them. The CDR3, as DNA: TGTGCCAGCGGGGCTAGCTCCGGAGGGGCAGATACGCAGTATTTT. Translated, it gives CASGASSGGADTQYF.

The CDR3 nucleotides read TGTGCCAGCAGTACAAAGGGGGGAACGAACACCGGGGAGCTGTTTTTT. Amino acids: CASSTKGGTNTGELFF. This rearrangement joins TRBV6-2 or TRBV6-3 to TRBJ2-2; the D gene could be TRBD1 or TRBD2 (6 bases each). This CDR3 spans 16 amino acids. Germline-derived CDR1 and CDR2 are MNHEY and SVGEGT. Trimming took 5 bases from V and 0 from J, leaving 13 bases between them.

This chain connects TRBV2 to TRBJ2-7, with D unclear. The CDR3 length is 17 residues. Looked up from germline, CDR1 is SNHLY and CDR2 is FYNNEI. V was pared by 1 base and J by 4 bases, with 20 bases between. CDR3 bases: TGTGCCAGCAGTGAAGGGTGGAGCGCCCAAGACGCTTACGAGCAGTACTTC. It codes for CASSEGWSAQDAYEQYF. The complete variable domain, with remaining parts taken from reference TRBV2 and TRBJ2-7, reads EPEVTQTPSHQVTQMGQEVILRCVPISNHLYFYWYRQILGQKVEFLVSFYNNEISEKSEIFDDQFSVERPDGSNFTLKIRSTKLEDSAMYFCASSEGWSAQDAYEQYFGPGTRLTVT.

The V gene is TRBV11-3, the J gene TRBJ2-3; no clear D gene. The germline V and J ends were trimmed by 3 bases and 3 bases, with 1 base remaining between them. Germline CDR1 SGHNT, CDR2 YENEEA. This CDR3 contains 11 residues. CDR3 in amino acids: CASSLTDTQYF. The CDR3 nucleotides are TGTGCCAGCAGCTTGACAGATACGCAGTATTTT.